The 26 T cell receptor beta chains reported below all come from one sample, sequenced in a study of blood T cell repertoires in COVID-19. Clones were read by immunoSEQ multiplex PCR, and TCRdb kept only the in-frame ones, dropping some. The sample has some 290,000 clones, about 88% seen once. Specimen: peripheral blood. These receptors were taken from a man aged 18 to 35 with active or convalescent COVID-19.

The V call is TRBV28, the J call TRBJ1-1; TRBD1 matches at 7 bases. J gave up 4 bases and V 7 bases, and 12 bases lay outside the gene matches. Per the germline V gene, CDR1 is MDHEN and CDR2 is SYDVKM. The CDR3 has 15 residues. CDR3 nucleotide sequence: TGTGCCAGCAAAGGTGACAGGGCTCAGGGCACTGAAGCTTTCTTT. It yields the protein CASKGDRAQGTEAFF.

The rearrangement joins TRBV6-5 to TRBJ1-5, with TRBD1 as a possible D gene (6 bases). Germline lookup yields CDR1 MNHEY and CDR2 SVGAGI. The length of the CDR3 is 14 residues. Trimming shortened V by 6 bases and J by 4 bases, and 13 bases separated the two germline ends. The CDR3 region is CASRGGQPNQPQHF. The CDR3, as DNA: TGTGCCAGCAGAGGAGGACAGCCAAATCAGCCCCAGCATTTT.

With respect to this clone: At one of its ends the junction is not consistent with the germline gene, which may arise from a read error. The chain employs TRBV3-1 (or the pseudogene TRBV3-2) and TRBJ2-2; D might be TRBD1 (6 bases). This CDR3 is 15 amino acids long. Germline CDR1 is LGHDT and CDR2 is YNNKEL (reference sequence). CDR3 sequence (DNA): TGTGCCAGCACCCAAATAACAGGGCTCACCGGGGAGCTGTTTTTT. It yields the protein CASTQITGLTGELFF.

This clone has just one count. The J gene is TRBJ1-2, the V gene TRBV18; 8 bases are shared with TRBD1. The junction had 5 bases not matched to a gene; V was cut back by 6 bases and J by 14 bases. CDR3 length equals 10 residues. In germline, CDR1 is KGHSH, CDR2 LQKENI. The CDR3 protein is CASSQDRETF. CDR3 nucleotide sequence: TGTGCCAGCTCCCAGGACAGGGAAACCTTC.

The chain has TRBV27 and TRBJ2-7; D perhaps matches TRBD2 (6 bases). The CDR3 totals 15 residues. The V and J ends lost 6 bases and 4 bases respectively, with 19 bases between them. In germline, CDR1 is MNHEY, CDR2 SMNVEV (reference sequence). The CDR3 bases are TGTGCCAGCAGCCTGAGCGGGCTAAAACCTTACGAGCAGTACTTC. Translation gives CASSLSGLKPYEQYF.

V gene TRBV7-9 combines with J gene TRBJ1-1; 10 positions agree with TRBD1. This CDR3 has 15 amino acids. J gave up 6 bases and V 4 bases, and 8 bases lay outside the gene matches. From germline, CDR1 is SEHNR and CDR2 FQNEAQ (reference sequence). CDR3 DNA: TGTGCCAGCAGCTCCCCTGGGGACAGGGGTCCTGAAGCTTTCTTT. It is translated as CASSSPGDRGPEAFF.

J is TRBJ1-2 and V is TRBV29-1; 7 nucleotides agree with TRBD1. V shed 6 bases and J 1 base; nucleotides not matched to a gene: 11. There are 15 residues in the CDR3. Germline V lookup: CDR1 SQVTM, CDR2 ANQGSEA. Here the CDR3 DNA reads TGCAGCGTGGCAAGACAGGGCCCCTTTAACTATGGCTACACCTTC. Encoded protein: CSVARQGPFNYGYTF.

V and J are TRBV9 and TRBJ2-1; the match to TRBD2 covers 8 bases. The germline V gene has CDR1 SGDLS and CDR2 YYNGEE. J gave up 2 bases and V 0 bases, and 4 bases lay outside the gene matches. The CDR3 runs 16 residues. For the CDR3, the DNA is TGTGCCAGCAGCGTAGAGGGTAGCGGGACCTACAATGAGCAGTTCTTC. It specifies CASSVEGSGTYNEQFF. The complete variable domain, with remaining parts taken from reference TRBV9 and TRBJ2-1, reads DSGVTQTPKHLITATGQRVTLRCSPRSGDLSVYWYQQSLDQGLQFLIQYYNGEERAKGNILERFSAQQFPDLHSELNLSSLELGDSALYFCASSVEGSGTYNEQFFGPGTRLTVL.

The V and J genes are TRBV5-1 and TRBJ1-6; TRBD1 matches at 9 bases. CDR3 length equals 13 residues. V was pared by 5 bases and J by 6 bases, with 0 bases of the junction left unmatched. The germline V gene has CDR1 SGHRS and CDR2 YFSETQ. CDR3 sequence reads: CASRDRGNSPLHF. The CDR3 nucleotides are TGCGCCAGCAGGGACAGGGGTAATTCACCCCTCCACTTT.

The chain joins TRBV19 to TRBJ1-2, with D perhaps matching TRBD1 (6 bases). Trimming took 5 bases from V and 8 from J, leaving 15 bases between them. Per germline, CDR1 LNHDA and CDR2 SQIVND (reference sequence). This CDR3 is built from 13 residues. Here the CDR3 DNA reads TGTGCCAGTAGTGAACAGGGCCAGGGGGGCTACACCTTC. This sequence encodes CASSEQGQGGYTF.

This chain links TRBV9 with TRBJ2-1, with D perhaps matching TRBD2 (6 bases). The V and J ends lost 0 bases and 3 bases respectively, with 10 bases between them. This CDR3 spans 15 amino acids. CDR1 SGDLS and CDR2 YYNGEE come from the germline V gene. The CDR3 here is CASSVGTTLYNEQFF. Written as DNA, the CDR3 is TGTGCCAGCAGCGTAGGGACTACCCTCTACAATGAGCAGTTCTTC.

CDR3 sequence reads: CASSYGTLNQPQHF. The CDR3, as DNA: TGTGCCAGCAGTTACGGGACACTAAATCAGCCCCAGCATTTT. The rearrangement uses TRBV28 and TRBJ1-5, with D possibly being TRBD1 (6 bases). V lost 4 bases to trimming and J lost 4 bases, with 11 bases between them. CDR1 and CDR2 from the germline V gene are MDHEN and SYDVKM. This CDR3 region has 14 residues.

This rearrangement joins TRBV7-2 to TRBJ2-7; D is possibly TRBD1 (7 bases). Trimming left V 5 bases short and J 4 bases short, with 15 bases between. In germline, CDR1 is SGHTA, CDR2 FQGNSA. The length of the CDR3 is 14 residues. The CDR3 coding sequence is TGTGCCAGCAGCCCCCGGTCAGGGGGGTACGAGCAGTACTTC. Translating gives CASSPRSGGYEQYF. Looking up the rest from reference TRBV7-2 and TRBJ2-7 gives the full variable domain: GAGVSQSPSNKVTEKGKDVELRCDPISGHTALYWYRQSLGQGLEFLIYFQGNSAPDKSGLPSDRFSAERTGGSVSTLTIQRTQQEDSAVYLCASSPRSGGYEQYFGPGTRLTVT.

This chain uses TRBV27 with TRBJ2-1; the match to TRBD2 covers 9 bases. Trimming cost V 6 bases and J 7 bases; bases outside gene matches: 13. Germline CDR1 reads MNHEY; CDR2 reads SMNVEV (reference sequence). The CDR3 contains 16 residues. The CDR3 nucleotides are TGTGCCAGCAGGCGGGGGCGGGGGGGCCTGGGGAATGAGCAGTTCTTC. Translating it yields CASRRGRGGLGNEQFF.

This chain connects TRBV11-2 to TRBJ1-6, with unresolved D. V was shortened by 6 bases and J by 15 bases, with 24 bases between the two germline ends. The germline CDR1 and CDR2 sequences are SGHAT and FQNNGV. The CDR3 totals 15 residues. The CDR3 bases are TGTGCCAGCAGTTCCCAGACGGAGTCTCTAATGGTCCTCCACTTT. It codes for CASSSQTESLMVLHF.

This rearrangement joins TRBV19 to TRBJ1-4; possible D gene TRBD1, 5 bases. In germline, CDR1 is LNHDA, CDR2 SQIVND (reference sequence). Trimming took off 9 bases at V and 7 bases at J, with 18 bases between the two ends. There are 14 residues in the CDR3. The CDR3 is CASRAGTDPEKLFF. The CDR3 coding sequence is TGTGCCAGCCGCGCCGGGACTGACCCTGAAAAACTGTTTTTT. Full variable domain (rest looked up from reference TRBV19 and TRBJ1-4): DGGITQSPKYLFRKEGQNVTLSCEQNLNHDAMYWYRQDPGQGLRLIYYSQIVNDFQKGDIAEGYSVSREKKESFPLTVTSAQKNPTAFYLCASRAGTDPEKLFFGSGTQLSVL.

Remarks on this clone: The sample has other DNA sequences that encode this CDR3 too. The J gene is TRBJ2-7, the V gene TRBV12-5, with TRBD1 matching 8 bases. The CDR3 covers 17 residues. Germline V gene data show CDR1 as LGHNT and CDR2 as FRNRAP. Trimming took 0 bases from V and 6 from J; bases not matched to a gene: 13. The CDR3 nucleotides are TGTGCTAGTGGTTTGGTAGAATCATGGCAGGGGGCGGGCGAGCAGTACTTC. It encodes CASGLVESWQGAGEQYF.

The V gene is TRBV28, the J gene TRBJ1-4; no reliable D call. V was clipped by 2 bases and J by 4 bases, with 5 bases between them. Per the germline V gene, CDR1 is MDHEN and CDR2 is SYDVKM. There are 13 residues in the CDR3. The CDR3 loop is CASSLVLNEKLFF. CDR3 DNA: TGTGCCAGCAGTTTAGTCCTTAATGAAAAACTGTTTTTT.

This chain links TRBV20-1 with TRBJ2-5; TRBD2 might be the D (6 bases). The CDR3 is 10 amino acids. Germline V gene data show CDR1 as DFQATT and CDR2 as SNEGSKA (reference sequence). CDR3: CSAGQETQYF. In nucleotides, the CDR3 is TGCAGCGCGGGGCAGGAGACCCAGTACTTC.

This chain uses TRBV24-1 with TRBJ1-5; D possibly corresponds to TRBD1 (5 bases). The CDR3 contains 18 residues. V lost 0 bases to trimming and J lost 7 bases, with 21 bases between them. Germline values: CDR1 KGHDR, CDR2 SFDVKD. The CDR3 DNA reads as TGTGCCACCAGTGATTTGAGGGTCAGGTCACGACAGAGGCAGCCCCAGCATTTT. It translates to CATSDLRVRSRQRQPQHF.

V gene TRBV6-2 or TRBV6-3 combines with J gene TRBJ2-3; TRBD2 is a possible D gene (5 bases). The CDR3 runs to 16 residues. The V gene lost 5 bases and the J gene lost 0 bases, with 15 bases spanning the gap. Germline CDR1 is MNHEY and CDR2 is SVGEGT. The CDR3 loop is CASSPDRDLSTDTQYF. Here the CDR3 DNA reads TGTGCCAGCAGTCCCGACCGGGATCTTAGCACAGATACGCAGTATTTT.

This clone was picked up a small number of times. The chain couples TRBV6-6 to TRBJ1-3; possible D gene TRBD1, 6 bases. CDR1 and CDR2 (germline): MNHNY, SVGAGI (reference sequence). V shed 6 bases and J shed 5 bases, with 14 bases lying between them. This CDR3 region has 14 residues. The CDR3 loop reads CASSRGHQRNTIYF. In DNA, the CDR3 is TGTGCCAGCAGCCGGGGACACCAGCGAAACACCATATATTTT.

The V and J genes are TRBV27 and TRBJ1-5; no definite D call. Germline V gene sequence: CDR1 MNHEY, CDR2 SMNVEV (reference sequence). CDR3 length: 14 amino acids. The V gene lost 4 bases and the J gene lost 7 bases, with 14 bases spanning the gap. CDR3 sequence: CASSSVRGWQPQHF. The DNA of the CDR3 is TGTGCCAGCAGTTCGGTTCGAGGGTGGCAGCCCCAGCATTTT.

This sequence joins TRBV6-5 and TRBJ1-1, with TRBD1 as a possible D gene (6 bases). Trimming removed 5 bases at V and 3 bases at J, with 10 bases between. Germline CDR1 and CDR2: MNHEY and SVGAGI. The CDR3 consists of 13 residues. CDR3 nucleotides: TGTGCCAGCAGTCGAGACAGGTACACTGAAGCTTTCTTT. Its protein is CASSRDRYTEAFF.

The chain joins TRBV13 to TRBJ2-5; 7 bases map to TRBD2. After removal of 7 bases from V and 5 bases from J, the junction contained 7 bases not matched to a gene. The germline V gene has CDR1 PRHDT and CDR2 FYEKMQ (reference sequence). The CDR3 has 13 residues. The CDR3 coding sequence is TGTGCCAGCACCTGGGAGGGATCGGAGACCCAGTACTTC. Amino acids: CASTWEGSETQYF.

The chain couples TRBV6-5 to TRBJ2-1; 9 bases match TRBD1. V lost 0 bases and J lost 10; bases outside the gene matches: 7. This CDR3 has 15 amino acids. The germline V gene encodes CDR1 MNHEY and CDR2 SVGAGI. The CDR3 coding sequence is TGTGCCAGCAGTTACTCTGGGACAGGGTTCCGGGAGCAGTTCTTC. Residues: CASSYSGTGFREQFF.